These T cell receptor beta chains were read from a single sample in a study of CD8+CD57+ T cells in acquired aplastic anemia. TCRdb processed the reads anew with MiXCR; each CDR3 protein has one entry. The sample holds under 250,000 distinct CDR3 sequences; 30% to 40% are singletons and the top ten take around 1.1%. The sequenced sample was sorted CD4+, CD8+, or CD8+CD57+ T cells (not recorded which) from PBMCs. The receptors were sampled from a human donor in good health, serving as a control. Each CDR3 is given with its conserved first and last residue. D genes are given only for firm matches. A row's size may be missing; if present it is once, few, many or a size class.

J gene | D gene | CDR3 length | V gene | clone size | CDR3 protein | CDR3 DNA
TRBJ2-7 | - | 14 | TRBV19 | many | CASSIVKGAYEQYF | TGTGCCAGTAGTATCGTCAAGGGGGCCTACGAGCAGTACTTC
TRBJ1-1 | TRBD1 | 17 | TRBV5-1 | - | CASSRWTGGGMNTEAFF | TGCGCCAGCAGCCGCTGGACAGGGGGAGGGATGAACACTGAAGCTTTCTTT
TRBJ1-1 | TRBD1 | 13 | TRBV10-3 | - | CASIDRGRTEAFF | TGTGCCAGCATTGACAGGGGGAGGACTGAAGCTTTCTTT
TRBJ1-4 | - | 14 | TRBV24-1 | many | CATSEAGTNEKLFF | TGTGCCACCAGTGAGGCCGGGACAAATGAAAAACTGTTTTTT
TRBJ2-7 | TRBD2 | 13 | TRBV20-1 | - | CSATAGGFYEQYF | TGCAGTGCTACAGCGGGGGGATTCTACGAGCAGTACTTC
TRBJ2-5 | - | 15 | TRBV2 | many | CASRDTFGLQETQYF | TGTGCCAGCAGGGACACGTTCGGATTGCAGGAGACCCAGTACTTC
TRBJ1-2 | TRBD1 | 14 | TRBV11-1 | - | CASSSTGVDYGYTF | TGTGCCAGCAGCTCGACAGGGGTGGACTATGGCTACACCTTC
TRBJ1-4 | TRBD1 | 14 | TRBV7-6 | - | CASSSQGGNEKLFF | TGTGCCAGCAGCTCGCAGGGGGGGAATGAAAAACTGTTTTTT
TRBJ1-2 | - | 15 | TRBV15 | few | CATSRGGVGDYGYTF | TGTGCCACCAGCAGAGGTGGGGTGGGGGACTATGGCTACACCTTC
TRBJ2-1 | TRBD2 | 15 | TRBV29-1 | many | CSASSGQSSYNEQFF | TGCAGCGCTTCTAGCGGGCAGAGCTCCTACAATGAGCAGTTCTTC
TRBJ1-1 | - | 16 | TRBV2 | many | CASLSNPGTSNTEAFF | TGTGCCAGCCTGTCAAATCCCGGGACTTCAAACACTGAAGCTTTCTTT
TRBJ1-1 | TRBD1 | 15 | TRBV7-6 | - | CASSTSTGGWTEAFF | TGTGCCAGCAGCACGTCCACAGGGGGCTGGACTGAAGCTTTCTTT
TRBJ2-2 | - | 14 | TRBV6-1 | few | CATRLRTVDGELFF | TGTGCCACCCGGCTTAGGACGGTTGACGGGGAGCTGTTTTTT
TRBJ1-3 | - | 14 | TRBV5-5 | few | CASSLMESGNTIYF | TGTGCCAGCAGCTTGATGGAGTCTGGAAACACCATATATTTT
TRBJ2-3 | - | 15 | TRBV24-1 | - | CATSDPGRFTDTQYF | TGTGCCACCAGTGATCCAGGGCGGTTCACAGATACGCAGTATTTT
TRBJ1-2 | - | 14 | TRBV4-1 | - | CAGSQDLGARGYTF | TGCGCCGGCAGCCAAGATTTAGGGGCGCGGGGCTACACCTTC
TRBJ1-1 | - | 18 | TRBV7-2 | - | CASSSNSWSAVGNTEAFF | TGTGCCAGCAGCTCGAATTCTTGGTCCGCTGTCGGGAACACTGAAGCTTTCTTT
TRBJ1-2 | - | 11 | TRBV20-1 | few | CSASLRDGYTF | TGCAGTGCTAGCCTCAGGGATGGCTACACCTTC
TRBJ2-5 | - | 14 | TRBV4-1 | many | CASSQVGVRETQYF | TGCGCCAGCAGCCAAGTTGGGGTGCGGGAGACCCAGTACTTC
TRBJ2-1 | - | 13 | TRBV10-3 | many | CAIRGTANNEQFF | TGTGCCATCAGAGGGACGGCCAATAATGAGCAGTTCTTC
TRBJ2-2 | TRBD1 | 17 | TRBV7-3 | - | CASSLTPGGVNTGELFF | TGTGCCAGCAGCCTCACCCCAGGGGGAGTAAACACCGGGGAGCTGTTTTTT
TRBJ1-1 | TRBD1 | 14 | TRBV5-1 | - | CASGTGEKNTEAFF | TGCGCCAGCGGGACAGGGGAAAAAAACACTGAAGCTTTCTTT
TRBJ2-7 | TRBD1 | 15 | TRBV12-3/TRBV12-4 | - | CASTPGTGGGYEQYF | TGTGCCAGCACCCCCGGGACAGGGGGGGGTTACGAGCAGTACTTC
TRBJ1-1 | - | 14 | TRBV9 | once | CARAPKQGNTEAFF | TGTGCTAGGGCCCCCAAGCAGGGGAACACTGAAGCTTTCTTT
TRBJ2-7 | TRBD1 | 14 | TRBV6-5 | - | CASSYKGQAYEQYF | TGTGCCAGCAGTTACAAGGGACAGGCCTACGAGCAGTACTTC
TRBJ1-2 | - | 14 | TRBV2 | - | CASSRQALNYGYTF | TGTGCCAGCAGTAGACAGGCTCTTAACTATGGCTACACCTTC
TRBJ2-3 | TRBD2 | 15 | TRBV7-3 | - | CASSLERGVRNEQYF | TGTGCCAGCAGCTTGGAGCGGGGGGTACGGAATGAGCAGTATTTT
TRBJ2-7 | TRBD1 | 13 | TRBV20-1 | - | CSAQTGISYEQYF | TGCAGTGCCCAGACAGGGATCTCCTACGAGCAGTACTTC
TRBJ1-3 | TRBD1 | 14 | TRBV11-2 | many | CASSKDRVRNTIYF | TGTGCCAGCAGCAAGGACAGGGTGAGAAACACCATATATTTT
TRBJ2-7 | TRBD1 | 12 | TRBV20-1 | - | CSAGGTGNEQYF | TGCAGTGCTGGAGGGACAGGGAACGAGCAGTACTTC
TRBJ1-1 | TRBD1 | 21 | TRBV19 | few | CASSITRGRPGIPIRNTEAFF | TGTGCCAGTAGTATAACCAGGGGGCGACCTGGAATACCGATCCGGAACACTGAAGCTTTCTTT
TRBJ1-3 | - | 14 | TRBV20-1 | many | CSAQVSAEGNTIYF | TGCAGTGCGCAAGTCTCAGCGGAAGGAAACACCATATATTTT
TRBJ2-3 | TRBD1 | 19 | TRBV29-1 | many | CSVEGVQQGADGSTDTQYF | TGCAGCGTTGAAGGGGTCCAGCAGGGGGCGGACGGCTCCACAGATACGCAGTATTTT
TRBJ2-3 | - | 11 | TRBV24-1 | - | CATGVADTQYF | TGTGCCACCGGGGTTGCAGATACGCAGTATTTT
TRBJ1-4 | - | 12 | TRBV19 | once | CASSPTRVGLFF | TGTGCCAGTAGCCCCACTCGGGTGGGACTGTTTTTT
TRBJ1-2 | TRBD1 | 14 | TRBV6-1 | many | CASRRKAGGSGYTF | TGTGCCAGCAGACGTAAAGCAGGGGGCAGTGGCTACACCTTC
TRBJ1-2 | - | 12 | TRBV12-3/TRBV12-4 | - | CASGGEGSGYTF | TGTGCCAGCGGAGGGGAAGGGAGCGGCTACACCTTC
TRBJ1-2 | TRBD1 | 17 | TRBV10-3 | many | CAISSSGQGANIDGYTF | TGTGCCATCAGCTCAAGTGGACAGGGGGCTAACATCGATGGCTACACCTTC
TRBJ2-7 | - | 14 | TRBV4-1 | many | CASSRRNRDYEQYF | TGCGCCAGCAGCCGACGAAACAGGGACTACGAGCAGTACTTC
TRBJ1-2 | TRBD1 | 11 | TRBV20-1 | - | CSRTGFYGYTF | TGCAGTCGGACAGGGTTCTATGGCTACACCTTC
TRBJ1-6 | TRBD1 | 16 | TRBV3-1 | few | CASSQDRGQGTSPLHF | TGTGCCAGCAGCCAAGATAGGGGACAGGGAACTTCACCCCTCCACTTT
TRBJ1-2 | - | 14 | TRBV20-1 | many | CSASPRTLTYGYTF | TGCAGTGCTAGCCCTAGGACACTTACTTATGGCTACACCTTC
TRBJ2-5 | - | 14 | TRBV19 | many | CASSKWGGLETQYF | TGTGCCAGTAGTAAGTGGGGGGGCTTGGAGACCCAGTACTTC
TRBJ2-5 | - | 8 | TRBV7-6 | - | CASSLVSF | TGTGCCAGCAGCTTAGTGTCCTTC
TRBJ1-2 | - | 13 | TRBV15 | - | CATGKERVGGYTF | TGTGCCACCGGGAAGGAGAGGGTAGGAGGCTACACCTTC
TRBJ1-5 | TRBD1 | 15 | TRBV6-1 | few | CASSERDRLNQPQHF | TGTGCCAGCAGTGAGCGGGACAGACTTAATCAGCCCCAGCATTTT